One and the same sample provided the 6 T cell receptor beta chains below, sequenced in a study of T cells in Graves' hyperthyroidism and ophthalmopathy. Amplification targeted TCR beta CDR3 regions from RNA transcripts. Using the HTBI primer set, a first-round RT-PCR was run on the TCR CDR3. TCRdb re-analysed the multiplex PCR reads in MiXCR, keeping a single row per CDR3 protein. This sample has approximately 520,000 distinct CDR3 sequences; under 25% occur once, and the top ten carry roughly 29%. The sample was blood. The receptors come from a man aged 18-30 years with Graves' hyperthyroidism.

The gene calls are TRBV3-1 and TRBJ2-2; D may match TRBD1 or TRBD2 (6 bases each). Trimming cost V 5 bases and J 3 bases, with 13 bases left between them. The length of the CDR3 is 15 residues. CDR1 is LGHDT and CDR2 is YNNKEL in the germline V gene (reference sequence). CDR3 loop: CASSGGQGYTGELFF. The CDR3 coding sequence is TGTGCCAGCAGCGGGGGGCAGGGATACACCGGGGAGCTGTTTTTT.

The V and J genes are TRBV12-3 or TRBV12-4 and TRBJ2-7, with a weak D call TRBD1 (6 bases). The CDR3 consists of 15 residues. The V end was cut by 5 bases, the J end by 5 bases, with 19 bases between. CDR3 residues: CASSRTSRGVNEQYF. The DNA of the CDR3 is TGTGCCAGCAGTCGAACGTCCAGGGGCGTCAACGAGCAGTACTTC.

This clonotype was recorded at least ten times. V gene TRBV7-8 combines with J gene TRBJ2-5; 7 bases map to TRBD1. The ends lost 5 bases at V and 2 bases at J; junction bases unmatched: 8. CDR3 length: 15 amino acids. Per germline, CDR1 SGHVS and CDR2 FQNEAQ. The CDR3 sequence: CASSRGRQGQETQYF. The CDR3 DNA reads as TGTGCCAGCAGCCGAGGTCGACAGGGACAAGAGACCCAGTACTTC.

This clonotype came up a few times. V and J are TRBV11-2 and TRBJ2-7; 8 bases are shared with TRBD2. The trim removed 4 bases at V and 3 bases at J, leaving 8 bases unmatched. Germline V gene sequence: CDR1 SGHAT, CDR2 FQNNGV. The CDR3 spans 15 residues. CDR3 region: CASSSKAGVIYEQYF. The DNA of the CDR3 is TGTGCCAGCAGCTCAAAAGCGGGAGTGATCTACGAGCAGTACTTC.

This clonotype was recorded at least ten times. V is TRBV7-2 and J is TRBJ2-7, with 7 bases that match TRBD1. Trimming cost V 4 bases and J 2 bases; bases outside gene matches: 5. CDR1 is SGHTA and CDR2 is FQGNSA in the germline V gene. This CDR3 has 14 residues. The CDR3 DNA sequence: TGTGCCAGCAGCTGGGACAGTGTTGCCTACGAGCAGTACTTC. Protein: CASSWDSVAYEQYF.

V and J are TRBV7-9 and TRBJ1-5; no clear D gene. This CDR3 has 14 amino acids. Trimming took 5 bases from V and 2 from J, leaving 10 bases between them. Germline V gene data show CDR1 as SEHNR and CDR2 as FQNEAQ (reference sequence). The CDR3 nucleotides read TGTGCCAGCAGCCCTCCCATCGGCAATCAGCCCCAGCATTTT. This sequence encodes CASSPPIGNQPQHF.